This TCR beta chain was recovered during a study of OX40 agonist ivuxolimab in advanced cancers. Study summary: Eligibility rules accepted prior anti-PD-1, anti-PD-L1 or anti-CTLA-4 therapy, and approximately 40% had some. There were three patients with partial responses, one having hepatocellular carcinoma and two cutaneous melanoma.

Assay used: immunoSEQ multiplex PCR; TCRdb lists only in-frame clones, some missing. The sample has around 79,000 clones, about nine tenths seen once; the top ten hold about 4%. This CDR3 spans 16 amino acids. V shed 4 bases and J 9 bases; nucleotides not matched to a gene: 11. Germline V gives CDR1 LNHDA, CDR2 SQIVND (reference sequence). This chain joins TRBV19 and TRBJ2-1; 11 bases fit TRBD2. The TCR comes from an adult with an advanced solid tumor such as melanoma, head and neck, liver or kidney cancer. The sample here was CD4+ or CD8+ T cells sorted from blood, taken in a trial of the OX40 agonist ivuxolimab. DNA for the CDR3: TGTGCCAGTAGTACGTTAACTAGCGGGAGAGGTGGTGAGCAGTTCTTC. This translates into CASSTLTSGRGGEQFF.